The 5 T cell receptor beta chains below come from one sample, sequenced in a study of human T cells and chemical hapten exposure (dated by TCRdb to 2020 to 2022). The time point tag for this specimen amounts to: healthy volunteer bleed at 2 weeks. Total RNA was extracted from unfractionated whole blood collected in Tempus Blood RNA tubes. The library was made by RACE. TCRdb shows the sequencer as NextSeq 500. In-frame beta chains were kept once TCRdb had trimmed the public reads at Q25 with fastp and called clones with MiXCR. Entries that share a CDR3 protein sequence are merged under the most common genes and DNA. The sample table contains 43,000 or so distinct CDR3 sequences; only one count was recorded for over 3.5% of them. In total, the top ten clones hold 1.6% of the sample. The specimen sequenced was whole blood. These receptors came from a female donor in good health. Some clones in this sample may be carry-over from other donors' samples.

This clonotype was observed many times. The chain uses TRBV6-6 and TRBJ1-1, with TRBD1 matching 9 bases. Germline trimming cut 2 bases from V and 3 bases from J; bases unmatched to any gene: 1. Germline CDR1 reads MNHNY; CDR2 reads SVGAGI (reference sequence). This CDR3 comprises 14 residues. CDR3 loop: CASSYNRGHTEAFF. The DNA of the CDR3 is TGTGCCAGCAGTTACAACAGGGGGCACACTGAAGCTTTCTTT.

At least ten counts were recorded for this clonotype. An end of the junction differs from the germline gene, which may be a read error. The chain joins TRBV5-1 to TRBJ1-2, with D maybe TRBD1 (6 bases). The CDR3 is 14 amino acids. Germline V gene lookup returns CDR1 SGHRS and CDR2 YFSETQ. The CDR3 loop is CASSLDSLGPGYTF. The CDR3 DNA reads as TGCGCCAGCAGTTTGGACAGCTTGGGGCCTGGCTACACCTTC. Combining the CDR3 with reference TRBV5-1 and TRBJ1-2 gives the whole variable domain KAGVTQTPRYLIKTRGQQVTLSCSPISGHRSVSWYQQTPGQGLQFLFEYFSETQRNKGNFPGRFSGRQFSNSRSEMNVSTLELGDSALYLCASSLDSLGPGYTFGSGTRLTVV.

This clonotype has a count of ten or more. This chain connects TRBV7-6 to TRBJ2-2; no definite D call. CDR3 length: 13 amino acids. Trimming left V 2 bases short and J 3 bases short, with 4 bases between. Looked up from germline, CDR1 is SGHVS and CDR2 is FNYEAQ. The chain's CDR3 is CASSLTDTGELFF. DNA for the CDR3: TGTGCCAGCAGCTTAACTGACACCGGGGAGCTGTTTTTT.

This clonotype was found many times. The J gene is TRBJ1-3, the V gene TRBV7-9; D is unresolved. The CDR3 has 15 residues. The V end lost 3 bases, the J end lost 4 bases, and 13 bases lay between the germline ends. CDR1 is SEHNR and CDR2 is FQNEAQ in the germline V gene (reference sequence). CDR3 nucleotides: TGTGCCAGCAGCTTGGAAGCTATGACCGGAAACACCATATATTTT. Protein product: CASSLEAMTGNTIYF.

At least ten counts were recorded for this clonotype. The chain couples TRBV9 to TRBJ1-3; D remains unclear. V lost 3 bases, J lost 0 bases, and 4 bases lay in between. CDR1 and CDR2 (germline): SGDLS, YYNGEE. The CDR3 sequence is 13 residues long. Here the CDR3 DNA reads TGTGCCAGCAGCGCTCACTCTGGAAACACCATATATTTT. Protein sequence: CASSAHSGNTIYF.